The clone carrying this TCR beta chain was found once. This clone may be a read error of a much larger clone one base away. The investigators amplified TCR beta CDR3 regions from RNA transcripts. RT-PCR in the first round (using the HTBI primer set) targeted the TCR CDR3. TCRdb reanalysed the multiplex PCR reads using MiXCR and keeps one entry per CDR3 protein. Here the sample spans around 500,000 distinct CDR3 sequences, roughly 15% being singletons. The CDR3 sequence is 17 residues long. Germline lookup yields CDR1 MNHEY and CDR2 SVGAGI. This sample was included in a study of T cells in Graves' hyperthyroidism and ophthalmopathy. Hyperthyroidism of Graves' type that showed no ophthalmopathy progression within 18 months was stable. Diagnoses rested on clinical symptoms, serum thyroxine and TRAb, thyroid ultrasound and orbital computed tomography.

The sequenced sample consisted of blood. The chain employs TRBV6-5 and TRBJ2-5; D is unresolved. This receptor was obtained from a middle-aged woman with Graves' hyperthyroidism. This CDR3 is CTSSYSMQRSPRETQYF. DNA for the CDR3: TGTACCAGCAGTTACTCGATGCAGCGTTCCCCCCGGGAGACCCAGTACTTC.